This TCR beta chain was captured by sequencing in a study of blood T cells in healthy people across ages. CDR3 size: 16 residues. Germline V gives CDR1 SGHRS, CDR2 YFSETQ. Germline trimming cut 4 bases from V and 5 bases from J; bases unmatched to any gene: 8. A J-beta primer mix and a sample-barcoded 5' primer were used in a second PCR of roughly 7 to 12 cycles. A single record per CDR3 protein comes from TCRdb applying MiXCR to the 5' RACE reads. The top ten hold over 10% of the sample, which has around 1,100,000 distinct CDR3 sequences, around two fifths seen once. In this sample, this clonotype turned up a few times. Antigen unknown. Notes on the study in general: Estimated diversity that came from one million T cells was considered an underestimate.

V usage is TRBV5-1 and J usage is TRBJ2-1; 11 positions agree with TRBD2. The clonotype was recovered from a man younger than 35 in good health. Sequenced sample: blood. The CDR3 DNA is TGCGCCAGCAGCGCCCAACCTAGCGGGGGGAACAATGAGCAGTTCTTC. Amino acid sequence: CASSAQPSGGNNEQFF.